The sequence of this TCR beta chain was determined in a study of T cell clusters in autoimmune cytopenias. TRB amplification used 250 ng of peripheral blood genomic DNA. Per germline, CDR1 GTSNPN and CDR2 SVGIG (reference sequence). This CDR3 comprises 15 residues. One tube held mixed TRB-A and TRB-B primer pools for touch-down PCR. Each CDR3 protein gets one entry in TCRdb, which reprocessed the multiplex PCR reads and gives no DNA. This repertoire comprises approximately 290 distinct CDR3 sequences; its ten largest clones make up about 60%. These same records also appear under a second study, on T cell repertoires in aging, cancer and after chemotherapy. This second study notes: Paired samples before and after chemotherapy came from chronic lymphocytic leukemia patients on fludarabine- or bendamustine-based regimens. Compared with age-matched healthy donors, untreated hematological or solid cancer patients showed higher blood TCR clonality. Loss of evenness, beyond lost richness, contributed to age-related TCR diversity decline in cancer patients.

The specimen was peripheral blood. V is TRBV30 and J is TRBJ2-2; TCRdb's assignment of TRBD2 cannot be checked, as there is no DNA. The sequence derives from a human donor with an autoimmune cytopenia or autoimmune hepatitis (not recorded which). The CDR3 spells CAWSESGRESGELFF.